This T cell receptor beta chain came from a study of blood T cells in healthy people across ages. Germline-derived CDR1 and CDR2 are LGHNA and YNFKEQ. This CDR3 has 16 amino acids. Between the trimmed V and J ends, which lost 3 bases and 5 bases, there was a span of 14 bases. Together with a sample-barcoded 5' primer, a J-beta primer mix was included in a second PCR lasting about 7 to 11 cycles. TCRdb ran MiXCR on the 5' RACE reads and lists one entry per CDR3 protein. The profile shows about a million distinct CDR3 sequences, roughly half of them singletons. This clonotype was observed many times. The specimen was blood. The chain is built from TRBV4-2 and TRBJ1-6; the D gene is possibly TRBD1 (5 bases). This TCR was sampled from a woman aged 60-75 years in good health. The DNA for the CDR3 is TGTGCCAGCAGCCATTCAGGGTCCGCGAATAATTCACCCCTCCACTTT. This translates into CASSHSGSANNSPLHF.